Included here is one TCR beta chain sequence, with context. V was pared by 1 base and J by 5 bases, with 12 bases between. The CDR3 is 15 residues long. Per germline, CDR1 MGHRA and CDR2 YSYEKL. In the sorted-subset replicate PCRs, around 220 ng DNA, 25,000 to 35,000 T cell genomes, was used. Under the authors' procedure: As immunoSEQ supplied junction-only sequences (without quality scores), filtering differed. The table came from immunoSEQ multiplex PCR; TCRdb's copy has only in-frame clones and leaves some out. V, J and clone size were drawn from that table, and D and trimming were deduced from the DNA. The data hold roughly 1,600,000 clones, with approximately 98.5% observed a single time. This entry is derived from a study of shared clonotypes between healthy human individuals. The overall study: The donors, two women and a few men, were aged 18 to 49. Plates per donor: three CD4 naive, three CD4 memory, two CD8 naive, one CD8 memory.

This TCR derives from a man younger than 40 in good health. The chain links TRBV4-1 to TRBJ1-3; weak D call: TRBD1 (5 bases). Input material: naive CD4+ T cells sorted from blood. Described subset: CD45RA+ positively selected. The CDR3 region is CASSQGGRGRNTIYF. The DNA for the CDR3 is TGCGCCAGCAGCCAAGGGGGACGAGGCCGAAACACCATATATTTT.